This TCR beta chain was recovered during a study of T-cell memory formation after mild COVID-19. Study overall: Clusters were largely donor specific.

General study points: The authors left the SARS-CoV-2 specificity of second-wave clones peaking on day 37 unconfirmed. Detection of some responders pre-infection suggested pre-existing cross-reactive memory T cells participated.

CDR1 is KGHDR, CDR2 SFDVKD, per germline. Trimming cost V 0 bases and J 2 bases, with 8 bases left between them. This CDR3 is 15 amino acids long. TCRdb processed the 5' RACE reads anew with MiXCR; each CDR3 protein has one entry. This table holds 500,000 to 550,000 distinct CDR3 sequences, over 20% found once. Regarding this clonotype: Its antigen is not known.

The TCR originated in an adult woman who had mild COVID-19 (a few samples of this study predate the infection). Cell type and time point are not known. The specimen was PBMCs or a T cell subset sorted from them (not recorded which). The chain uses TRBV24-1 and TRBJ2-3; D might be TRBD2 (5 bases). CDR3 bases: TGTGCCACCAGTGATTTGCGGGGAGACACAGATACGCAGTATTTT. It is translated as CATSDLRGDTDTQYF.